The 18 T cell receptor beta chains presented below share a single source sample, sequenced in a study of CD8+CD57+ T cells in acquired aplastic anemia (dated by TCRdb to 2016 to 2019). Expansion of CD8+CD57+ cells had been shown by flow cytometry in the patients chosen for sequencing. Sequencing was carried out with an Illumina HiSeq 2000. Profiling of TCR beta VDJ combinations and CDR3 sequences used genomic DNA as the template. Using fastp at Q25 and MiXCR, TCRdb reprocessed the public reads and kept productive beta chains. Entries are consolidated by CDR3 protein sequence, retaining the most common genes and DNA. This sample lists 150,000 to 200,000 distinct CDR3 sequences; 40% to 50% were detected once. Jointly, the top ten make up more than 1% of the sample. Sequencing input: sorted CD4+, CD8+, or CD8+CD57+ T cells (not recorded which) from PBMCs. The receptors derive from a human donor with aplastic anemia.

Concerning this clonotype: A much larger clone sits a single nucleotide away, making a read error possible. The chain uses TRBV5-4 and TRBJ2-2; maybe TRBD1 (6 bases). This CDR3 has 14 amino acids. Germline values: CDR1 SGHNT, CDR2 YYREEE (reference sequence). Trimming removed 5 bases at V and 4 bases at J, with 12 bases between. DNA for the CDR3: TGTGCCAGCAGGGCTACAGGGAGCACCGGGGAGCTGTTTTTT. It codes for CASRATGSTGELFF.

V usage is TRBV19 and J usage is TRBJ2-7; no definite D call. The V and J ends lost 2 bases and 3 bases respectively, with 11 bases between them. This CDR3 is 14 amino acids long. CDR1 is LNHDA, CDR2 SQIVND, per germline (reference sequence). This CDR3 reads CASSIRGPFYEQYF. CDR3 nucleotide sequence: TGTGCCAGTAGTATAAGAGGTCCCTTCTACGAGCAGTACTTC. Together with reference TRBV19 and TRBJ2-7, the CDR3 gives the full variable domain: DGGITQSPKYLFRKEGQNVTLSCEQNLNHDAMYWYRQDPGQGLRLIYYSQIVNDFQKGDIAEGYSVSREKKESFPLTVTSAQKNPTAFYLCASSIRGPFYEQYFGPGTRLTVT.

The chain has TRBV29-1 and TRBJ2-7; D gene uncertain. Germline V lookup: CDR1 SQVTM, CDR2 ANQGSEA. V was cut by 2 bases and J by 1 base, with 9 bases left in between. The CDR3 is made up of 13 amino acids. For the CDR3, the DNA is TGCAGCGTTGAATCCGGGCAGTCCTACGAGCAGTACTTC. Translated, it gives CSVESGQSYEQYF.

About this clonotype: A read error may explain this, as a much larger clone is one base away. This sequence joins TRBV19 and TRBJ2-3; 8 bases are a match to TRBD1. Germline V gene lookup returns CDR1 LNHDA and CDR2 SQIVND (reference sequence). CDR3 length: 15 residues. The CDR3 here is CASNNQGARTDAQYF. CDR3 DNA sequence: TGTGCCAGTAATAACCAGGGGGCGCGGACAGATGCGCAGTATTTT.

The chain recombines TRBV25-1 with TRBJ2-1; D is uncertain. Germline-derived CDR1 and CDR2 are MGHDK and SYGVNS. This CDR3 has 14 residues. Trimming shortened V by 5 bases and J by 8 bases, and 16 bases separated the two germline ends. CDR3 amino acids: CASSWAGRAYEQFF. In DNA form, the CDR3 reads TGTGCCAGCAGTTGGGCCGGAAGGGCTTATGAGCAGTTCTTC.

In this sample, this clonotype turned up many times. This chain joins TRBV7-3 and TRBJ2-1; 12 nucleotides align to TRBD2. V lost 4 bases, J lost 6 bases, and 4 bases stayed unmatched. The CDR3 covers 15 residues. From germline, CDR1 is SGHTA and CDR2 FQGTGA. The CDR3 nucleotides read TGTGCCAGCAGCTCAAGACTAGCGGGGGTCAATGAGCAGTTCTTC. Translating gives CASSSRLAGVNEQFF.

In its sample, this clonotype was seen many times. CDR3 amino acids: CASSDGPWGTDTQYF. As DNA, the CDR3 is TGTGCCAGCAGTGATGGGCCCTGGGGGACAGATACGCAGTATTTT. V and J are TRBV2 and TRBJ2-3; D may match TRBD1 or TRBD2 (5 bases each). V gave up 3 bases and J gave up 3 bases, with 13 bases separating them. Germline V lookup: CDR1 SNHLY, CDR2 FYNNEI. This CDR3 is built from 15 residues.

The CDR3 nucleotides read TGTGCCACTTCGGGACTAGCGGGAGGGAATGAGCAGTTCTTC. Its protein is CATSGLAGGNEQFF. V and J are TRBV24-1 and TRBJ2-1; 16 bases fit TRBD2. With 10 bases clipped from V and 7 bases from J, the junction kept 3 bases outside the gene matches. Germline lookup yields CDR1 KGHDR and CDR2 SFDVKD. This CDR3 has 14 amino acids.

The chain combines TRBV25-1 with TRBJ1-6; no clear D. Germline assignment: CDR1 MGHDK and CDR2 SYGVNS. This CDR3 comprises 13 residues. With 2 bases removed from V and 14 bases from J, the gap between germline ends came to 13 bases. The CDR3 DNA follows: TGTGCCAGCAGTGAAATAACTGGACGGGCCCTCCACTTT. Translated, it gives CASSEITGRALHF.

CDR3 protein: CATSRGRGDGQETQYF. DNA for the CDR3: TGTGCCACCAGCAGAGGTCGAGGGGACGGACAAGAGACCCAGTACTTC. This chain joins TRBV15 and TRBJ2-5; perhaps D is TRBD1 or TRBD2 (5 bases each). Trimming removed 1 base from V and 2 bases from J, with 14 bases in between. CDR3 size: 16 residues. Per the germline V gene, CDR1 is LNHNV and CDR2 is YYDKDF (reference sequence).

The V gene is TRBV6-4, the J gene TRBJ2-7; TRBD1 agrees at 8 bases. This CDR3 has 12 residues. Germline trimming cut 6 bases from V and 6 bases from J; bases unmatched to any gene: 4. Germline-derived CDR1 and CDR2 are MRHNA and SNTAGT. The chain's CDR3 is CASSVTGGEQYF. The DNA of the CDR3 is TGTGCCAGCAGCGTAACAGGGGGCGAGCAGTACTTC.

The CDR3 loop is CASSLRAAGYEQYF. The CDR3 nucleotides read TGTGCCAGCAGTCTTCGGGCGGCGGGCTACGAGCAGTACTTC. This chain connects TRBV12-3 or TRBV12-4 to TRBJ2-7; tentative D call: TRBD2 (5 bases). V lost 5 bases, J lost 3 bases, and 14 bases lay in between. The CDR3 covers 14 residues.

The CDR3 loop is CASSERDRAYEQYF. In nucleotides, the CDR3 is TGTGCCAGCAGTGAACGGGACAGGGCCTACGAGCAGTACTTC. V gene TRBV2 combines with J gene TRBJ2-7; 9 bases are a match to TRBD1. In germline, CDR1 is SNHLY, CDR2 FYNNEI. The J segment lost 2 bases and the V segment lost 2 bases, leaving 1 base of the junction unmatched. The CDR3 has 14 residues.

This clonotype was picked up many times. The chain is built from TRBV6-5 and TRBJ1-5, with a weak D call TRBD1 (5 bases). V shed 0 bases and J shed 6 bases, with 9 bases lying between them. CDR3 size: 14 residues. The germline V gene has CDR1 MNHEY and CDR2 SVGAGI. This chain's CDR3 is CASSYSGGGQPQHF. DNA for the CDR3: TGTGCCAGCAGTTACTCTGGGGGAGGTCAGCCCCAGCATTTT.

The chain joins TRBV10-3 to TRBJ2-1; D is ambiguous. V gave up 0 bases and J gave up 6 bases, with 6 bases separating them. In germline, CDR1 is ENHRY, CDR2 SYGVKD. CDR3 size: 13 residues. In DNA, the CDR3 is TGTGCCATCAGTGAGTCGATAAGCAATGAGCAGTTCTTC. Protein sequence: CAISESISNEQFF.

The chain is built from TRBV7-9 and TRBJ1-1, with D unclear. Trimming removed 2 bases at V and 2 bases at J, with 6 bases between. The CDR3 contains 13 residues. CDR1 and CDR2 from the germline V gene are SEHNR and FQNEAQ (reference sequence). The CDR3 here is CASSLYSNTEAFF. In nucleotides, the CDR3 is TGTGCCAGCAGCTTATACAGTAACACTGAAGCTTTCTTT.

J is TRBJ2-5 and V is TRBV5-6; TRBD1 agrees at 10 bases. The CDR3 consists of 15 residues. The trim removed 3 bases at V and 2 bases at J, leaving 4 bases unmatched. Germline V gene lookup returns CDR1 SGHDT and CDR2 YYEEEE. As DNA, the CDR3 is TGTGCCAGCAGCTGGGACAGGGGTTTACAAGAGACCCAGTACTTC. Amino acid sequence: CASSWDRGLQETQYF.

The rearrangement links TRBV25-1 to TRBJ2-1; 11 positions agree with TRBD2. CDR1 is MGHDK and CDR2 is SYGVNS in the germline V gene. V lost 4 bases and J lost 8; bases outside the gene matches: 13. This CDR3 comprises 17 residues. The CDR3, as DNA: TGTGCCAGCAGTGCTGATTGGACTAGCGGGCGGTCGGATGAGCAGTTCTTC. It encodes CASSADWTSGRSDEQFF.